These 10 T cell receptor beta chains were sequenced from one sample in a study of response to subunit inactivated influenza vaccine (dated by TCRdb to the late 2010s). Library preparation was by RT-PCR. The run used an Illumina HiSeq 2500. TCRdb trimmed the raw reads at Q25, called clones with MiXCR and kept productive beta chains. Under each unique CDR3 protein, matching rows form one entry showing the most common genes and DNA. The sample table holds 650,000 to 800,000 distinct CDR3 sequences, of which about 14% were seen once. The ten largest make up 6.5% to 8.5% of the sample. Sequenced material: PBMCs from blood, taken approximately 15 days before vaccination. Every receptor here comes from a man aged 50 to 59 who received an inactivated influenza vaccine. Donor details come from another sample of the same person, matched by shared clones.

The rearrangement joins TRBV7-9 to TRBJ2-2; weak D call: TRBD1 (6 bases). The V and J ends lost 4 bases and 6 bases respectively, with 12 bases between them. The germline gives CDR1 SEHNR, CDR2 FQNEAQ (reference sequence). There are 14 residues in the CDR3. CDR3 bases: TGTGCCAGCAGCTCCACAGGGCGTGCCGGGGAGCTGTTTTTT. Residues: CASSSTGRAGELFF.

This clonotype was picked up a small number of times. V and J are TRBV3-1 and TRBJ2-7; 9 bases agree with TRBD2. The CDR3 length is 16 residues. The germline gives CDR1 LGHDT, CDR2 YNNKEL (reference sequence). The V and J ends lost 4 bases and 5 bases, in that order; junction bases with no gene match: 12. The CDR3 region has the DNA TGTGCCAGCAGCCCTCTATTAGCGGGAGCGGGCGACGAGCAGTACTTC. It encodes CASSPLLAGAGDEQYF.

This chain uses TRBV5-6 with TRBJ2-1; D is perhaps TRBD1 (5 bases). V gave up 4 bases and J gave up 9 bases, with 20 bases separating them. The CDR3 covers 15 residues. The V gene's germline CDR1 is SGHDT and CDR2 YYEEEE. The CDR3: CASSRQGIRYGEQFF. CDR3 DNA: TGTGCCAGCAGCCGCCAGGGTATTCGATACGGTGAGCAGTTCTTC.

This chain uses TRBV6-2 or TRBV6-3 with TRBJ2-1, with 7 bases that match TRBD2. CDR1 and CDR2 (germline): MNHEY, SVGEGT. Trimming took 0 bases from V and 3 from J; bases not matched to a gene: 8. The CDR3 spans 17 residues. The CDR3 nucleotides are TGTGCCAGCAGTTACTCCCGGGAGATAGCGGGCTACAATGAGCAGTTCTTC. This codes for CASSYSREIAGYNEQFF.

This clonotype was found many times. The chain employs TRBV5-1 and TRBJ2-3; D is perhaps TRBD2 (5 bases). The length of the CDR3 is 16 residues. The germline gives CDR1 SGHRS, CDR2 YFSETQ. Trimming cost V 4 bases and J 2 bases, with 17 bases left between them. In DNA form, the CDR3 reads TGCGCCAGCAGCCCAGACGCCGCGGGTCCCACAGATACGCAGTATTTT. Amino acid sequence: CASSPDAAGPTDTQYF.

The rearrangement uses TRBV4-3 and TRBJ1-2; 10 nucleotides agree with TRBD1. Germline V CDR1 and CDR2: LGHNA, YSLEER. The length of the CDR3 is 14 residues. V lost 4 bases and J lost 6; bases outside the gene matches: 5. The CDR3 sequence: CASSLDGQGDGYTF. In nucleotides, the CDR3 is TGCGCCAGCAGCCTTGATGGACAGGGGGATGGCTACACCTTC.

This clonotype was found many times. This rearrangement joins TRBV15 to TRBJ2-7, with D possibly being TRBD1 (6 bases). V gave up 0 bases and J gave up 3 bases, with 15 bases separating them. Germline values: CDR1 LNHNV, CDR2 YYDKDF (reference sequence). This CDR3 comprises 16 residues. The CDR3 region is CATSRDSYRVIYEQYF. The CDR3 DNA follows: TGTGCCACCAGCAGAGATTCGTACAGGGTCATCTACGAGCAGTACTTC.

This chain joins TRBV24-1 and TRBJ2-3; D is ambiguous. CDR3 length: 13 amino acids. The germline gives CDR1 KGHDR, CDR2 SFDVKD. V lost 2 bases, J lost 3 bases, and 5 bases lay in between. In nucleotides, the CDR3 is TGTGCCACCAGTGATTATGGGACAGATACGCAGTATTTT. Translation gives CATSDYGTDTQYF.

The V call is TRBV7-2, the J call TRBJ2-1, with a possible D match to TRBD1 (5 bases). From germline, CDR1 is SGHTA and CDR2 FQGNSA. V gave up 4 bases and J gave up 9 bases, with 13 bases separating them. This CDR3 has 13 amino acids. The CDR3 is CASSSVQGSEQFF. CDR3 sequence (DNA): TGTGCCAGCAGCTCCGTCCAGGGTAGTGAGCAGTTCTTC.

This chain connects TRBV4-3 to TRBJ2-3, with unresolved D. V was trimmed by 0 bases and J by 5 bases, leaving 12 bases between them. Looked up from germline, CDR1 is LGHNA and CDR2 is YSLEER. The CDR3 extends over 15 amino acids. CDR3: CASSQDLFSVDTQYF. The CDR3 coding sequence is TGCGCCAGCAGCCAAGATCTTTTTTCGGTAGATACGCAGTATTTT.